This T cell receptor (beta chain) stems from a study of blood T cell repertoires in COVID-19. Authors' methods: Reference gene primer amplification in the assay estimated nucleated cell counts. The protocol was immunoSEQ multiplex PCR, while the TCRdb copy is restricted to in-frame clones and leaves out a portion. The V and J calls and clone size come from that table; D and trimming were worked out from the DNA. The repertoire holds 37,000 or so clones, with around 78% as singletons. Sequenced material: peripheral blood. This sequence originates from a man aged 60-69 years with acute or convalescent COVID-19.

In DNA form, the CDR3 reads TGTGCCAGCAGCTTACGCGGTGTTAGCGGAACAGATACGCAGTATTTT. It codes for CASSLRGVSGTDTQYF. The chain recombines TRBV13 with TRBJ2-3, with D perhaps matching TRBD2 (6 bases). This CDR3 has 16 residues. V shed 2 bases and J shed 3 bases, with 15 bases lying between them. The germline V gene encodes CDR1 PRHDT and CDR2 FYEKMQ (reference sequence).